Listed below are T cell receptor beta chains from one sample, sequenced in a study of T cells after somatic rescue of genetic block. The repertoire was sequenced with immunoSEQ multiplex PCR; TCRdb's copy has only in-frame clones and lacks some. The table has approximately 78,000 clones, around 90% seen once. The sample comprised peripheral blood mononuclear cells (PBMCs). These receptors were obtained from a young man. Each CDR3 is given with its conserved first and last residue.

TRBJ2-2 TRBV7-8 CASSLARLGLAPQRNTGELFF
TRBJ2-1 TRBV18 CASSPWTANEQFF
TRBJ2-3 TRBV28 CASGDNLSTQYF
TRBJ2-7 TRBV7-9 CASSWGGQGYEQYF
TRBJ1-4 TRBV5-1 CASSFGQGDEKLFF
TRBJ1-2 TRBV2 CASSEEQPLVGYTF
TRBJ2-7 TRBV27 CASSSQTSGRARYEQYF
TRBJ1-6 TRBV9 CASSVDDSYSPLHF
TRBJ2-7 TRBV19 CASTPSGTSRSYEQYF
TRBJ2-7 TRBV7-9 CASSLATGGYEQYF
TRBJ1-4 TRBV2 CASNKQGVANEKLFF
TRBJ2-7 TRBV18 CASSSGQGYEQYF
TRBJ2-7 TRBV23-1 CASSLSGGLSYEQYF
TRBJ2-7 TRBV4-3 CASSQDPDGAYYEQYF
TRBJ1-5 TRBV6-1 CASSPTVLQPQHF
TRBJ1-3 TRBV7-2 CASSLAVRTGIPSGNTIYF
TRBJ2-1 TRBV18 CASSPPITRGEQFF
TRBJ1-5 TRBV4-3 CASSPGFGQRNQPQHF
TRBJ2-1 TRBV27 CASSSGLDYNEQFF
TRBJ1-5 TRBV19 CASSIGQGFQPQHF
TRBJ1-2 TRBV11-2 CASSPTRDSFYGYTF
TRBJ1-6 TRBV6-1 CASSGGGPLHF
TRBJ2-7 TRBV7-8 CASLKDRVGEQYF
TRBJ2-7 TRBV13 CASSLREFEQYF